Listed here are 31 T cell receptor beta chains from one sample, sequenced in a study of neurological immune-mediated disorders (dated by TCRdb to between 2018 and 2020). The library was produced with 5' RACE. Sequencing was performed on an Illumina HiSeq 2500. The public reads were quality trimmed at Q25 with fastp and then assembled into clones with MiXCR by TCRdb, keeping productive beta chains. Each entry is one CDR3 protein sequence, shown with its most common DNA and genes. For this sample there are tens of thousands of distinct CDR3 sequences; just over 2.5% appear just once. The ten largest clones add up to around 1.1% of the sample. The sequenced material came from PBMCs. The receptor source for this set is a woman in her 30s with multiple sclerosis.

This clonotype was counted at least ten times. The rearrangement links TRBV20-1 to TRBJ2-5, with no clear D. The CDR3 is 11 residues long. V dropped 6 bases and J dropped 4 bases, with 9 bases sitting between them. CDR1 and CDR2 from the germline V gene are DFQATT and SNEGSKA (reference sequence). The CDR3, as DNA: TGCAGTGCCCCCTCGCCAGAGACCCAGTACTTC. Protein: CSAPSPETQYF.

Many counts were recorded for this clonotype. Here the CDR3 reads CSARSPGAYGYTF. The DNA for the CDR3 is TGCAGTGCTAGATCCCCTGGGGCGTATGGCTACACCTTC. The V and J genes are TRBV20-1 and TRBJ1-2; D may be TRBD1 (5 bases). The V end was cut by 2 bases, the J end by 5 bases, with 12 bases between. Germline loops: CDR1 DFQATT, CDR2 SNEGSKA (reference sequence). CDR3 size: 13 residues.

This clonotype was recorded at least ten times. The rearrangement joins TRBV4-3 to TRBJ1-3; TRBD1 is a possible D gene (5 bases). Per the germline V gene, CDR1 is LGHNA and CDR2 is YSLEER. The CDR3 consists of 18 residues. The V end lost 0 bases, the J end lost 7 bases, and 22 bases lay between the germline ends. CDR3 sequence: CASSQDLRGTGRGNTIYF. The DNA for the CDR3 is TGCGCCAGCAGCCAAGATCTTAGGGGCACGGGAAGAGGCAACACCATATATTTT.

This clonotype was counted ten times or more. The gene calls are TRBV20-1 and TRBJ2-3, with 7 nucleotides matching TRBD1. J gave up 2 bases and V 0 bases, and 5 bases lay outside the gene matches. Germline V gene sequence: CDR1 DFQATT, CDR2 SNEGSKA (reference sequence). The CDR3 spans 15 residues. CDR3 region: CSARDSTGFTDTQYF. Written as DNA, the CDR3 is TGCAGTGCTAGAGATTCGACAGGGTTCACAGATACGCAGTATTTT.

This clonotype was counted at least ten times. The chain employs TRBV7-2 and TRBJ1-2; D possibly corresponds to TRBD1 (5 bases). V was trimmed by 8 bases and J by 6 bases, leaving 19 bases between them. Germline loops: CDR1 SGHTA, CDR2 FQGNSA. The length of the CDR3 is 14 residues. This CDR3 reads CASSGLGLVDGYTF. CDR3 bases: TGTGCCAGCTCGGGACTGGGGCTAGTCGATGGCTACACCTTC.

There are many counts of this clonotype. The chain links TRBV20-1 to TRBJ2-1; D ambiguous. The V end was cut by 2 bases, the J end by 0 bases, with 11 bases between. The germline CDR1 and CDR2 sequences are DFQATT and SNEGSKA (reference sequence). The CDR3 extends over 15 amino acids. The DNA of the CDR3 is TGCAGTGCTAGATTGGGTCTGAGCTCCTACAATGAGCAGTTCTTC. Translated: CSARLGLSSYNEQFF.

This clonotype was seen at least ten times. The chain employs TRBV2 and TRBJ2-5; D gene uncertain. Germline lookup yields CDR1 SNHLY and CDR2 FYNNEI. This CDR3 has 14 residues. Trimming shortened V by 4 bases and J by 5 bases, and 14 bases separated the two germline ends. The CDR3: CASSAGRATETQYF. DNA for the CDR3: TGTGCCAGCAGTGCGGGCCGAGCCACCGAGACCCAGTACTTC.

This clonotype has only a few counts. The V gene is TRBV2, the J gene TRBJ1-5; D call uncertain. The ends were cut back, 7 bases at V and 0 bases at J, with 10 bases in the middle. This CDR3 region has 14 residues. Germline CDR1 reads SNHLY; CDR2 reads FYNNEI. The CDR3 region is CASTYAVSNQPQHF. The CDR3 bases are TGTGCCAGCACCTACGCAGTTAGCAATCAGCCCCAGCATTTT.

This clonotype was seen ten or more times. The CDR3 DNA sequence: TGTGCCAGCAGCTTCTTTGGCACAACTAATGAAAAACTGTTTTTT. Amino acids: CASSFFGTTNEKLFF. This sequence joins TRBV7-2 and TRBJ1-4; D is undetermined. Trimming removed 3 bases from V and 0 bases from J, with 8 bases in between. Germline lookup yields CDR1 SGHTA and CDR2 FQGNSA. CDR3 length equals 15 residues.

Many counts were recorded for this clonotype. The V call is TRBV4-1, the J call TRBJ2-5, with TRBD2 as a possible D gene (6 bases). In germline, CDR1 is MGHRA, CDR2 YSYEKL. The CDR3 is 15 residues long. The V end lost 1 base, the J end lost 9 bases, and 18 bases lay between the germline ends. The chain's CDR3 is CASSQVLGDLNPQYF. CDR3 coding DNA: TGCGCCAGCAGCCAAGTGTTAGGGGACTTGAACCCCCAGTACTTC.

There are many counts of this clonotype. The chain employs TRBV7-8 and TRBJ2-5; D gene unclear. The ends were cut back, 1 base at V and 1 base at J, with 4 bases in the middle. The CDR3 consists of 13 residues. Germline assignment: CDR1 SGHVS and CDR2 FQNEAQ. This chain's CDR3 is CASSLDSQETQYF. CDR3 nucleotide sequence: TGTGCCAGCAGCTTAGACAGCCAAGAGACCCAGTACTTC. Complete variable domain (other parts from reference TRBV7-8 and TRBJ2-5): GAGVSQSPRYKVAKRGQDVALRCDPISGHVSLFWYQQALGQGPEFLTYFQNEAQLDKSGLPSDRFFAERPEGSVSTLKIQRTQQEDSAVYLCASSLDSQETQYFGPGTRLLVL.

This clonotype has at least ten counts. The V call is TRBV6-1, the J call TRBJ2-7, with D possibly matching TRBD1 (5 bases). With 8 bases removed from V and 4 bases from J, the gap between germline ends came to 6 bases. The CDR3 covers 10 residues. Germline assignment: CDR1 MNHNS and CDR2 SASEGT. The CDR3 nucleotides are TGTGCCAGCGGGGCTTACGAGCAGTACTTC. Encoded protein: CASGAYEQYF.

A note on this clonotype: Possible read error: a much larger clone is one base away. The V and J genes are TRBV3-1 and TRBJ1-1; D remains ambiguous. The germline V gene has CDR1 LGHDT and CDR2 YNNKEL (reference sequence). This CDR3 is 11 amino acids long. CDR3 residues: CDSSRAAEAFF. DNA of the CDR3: TGTGACAGCAGCCGGGCGGCTGAAGCTTTCTTT.

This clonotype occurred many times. CDR3 DNA sequence: TGTGCCAGCAGATCATCTAGCGCTGGCAATGAGCAGTTCTTC. Residues: CASRSSSAGNEQFF. The chain combines TRBV6-5 with TRBJ2-1; TRBD2 might be the D (6 bases). The CDR3 length is 14 residues. V lost 6 bases and J lost 6, with 15 bases in between. Germline CDR1 is MNHEY and CDR2 is SVGAGI.

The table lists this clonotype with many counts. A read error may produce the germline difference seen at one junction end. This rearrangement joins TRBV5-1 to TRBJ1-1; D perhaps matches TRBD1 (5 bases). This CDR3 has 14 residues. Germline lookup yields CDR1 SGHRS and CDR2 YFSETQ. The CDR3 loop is CASSLGGGNTEAFF. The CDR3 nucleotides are TGTGCCAGCAGTTTGGGGGGAGGGAACACTGAAGCTTTCTTT.

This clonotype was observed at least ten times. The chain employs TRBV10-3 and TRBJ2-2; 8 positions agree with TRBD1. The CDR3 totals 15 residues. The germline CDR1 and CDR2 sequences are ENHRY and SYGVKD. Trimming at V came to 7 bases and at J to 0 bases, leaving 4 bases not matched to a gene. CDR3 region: CAIMRTGTNTGELFF. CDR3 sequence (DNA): TGTGCCATCATGAGGACAGGGACGAACACCGGGGAGCTGTTTTTT.

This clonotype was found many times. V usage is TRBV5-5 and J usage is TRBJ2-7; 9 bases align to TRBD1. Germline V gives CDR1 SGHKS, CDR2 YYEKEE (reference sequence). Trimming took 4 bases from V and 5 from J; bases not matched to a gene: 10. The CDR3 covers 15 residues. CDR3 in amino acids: CASSGGQGFLDEQYF. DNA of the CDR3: TGTGCCAGCAGCGGGGGACAGGGCTTCTTGGACGAGCAGTACTTC. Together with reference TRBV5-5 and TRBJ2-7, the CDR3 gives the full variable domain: DAGVTQSPTHLIKTRGQQVTLRCSPISGHKSVSWYQQVLGQGPQFIFQYYEKEERGRGNFPDRFSARQFPNYSSELNVNALLLGDSALYLCASSGGQGFLDEQYFGPGTRLTVT.

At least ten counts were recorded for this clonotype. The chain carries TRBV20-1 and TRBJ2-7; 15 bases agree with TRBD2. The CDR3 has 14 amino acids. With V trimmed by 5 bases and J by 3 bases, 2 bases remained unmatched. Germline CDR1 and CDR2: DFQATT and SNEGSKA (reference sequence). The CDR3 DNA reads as TGCAGTGCTGAGGGACTAGCGGGAGGCTACGAGCAGTACTTC. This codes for CSAEGLAGGYEQYF.

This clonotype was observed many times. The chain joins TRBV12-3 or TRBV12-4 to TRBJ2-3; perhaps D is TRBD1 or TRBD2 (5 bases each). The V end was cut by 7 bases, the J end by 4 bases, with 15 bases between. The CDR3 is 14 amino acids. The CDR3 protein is CASTPGTHPDTQYF. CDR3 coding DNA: TGTGCCAGCACTCCCGGGACCCACCCAGATACGCAGTATTTT.

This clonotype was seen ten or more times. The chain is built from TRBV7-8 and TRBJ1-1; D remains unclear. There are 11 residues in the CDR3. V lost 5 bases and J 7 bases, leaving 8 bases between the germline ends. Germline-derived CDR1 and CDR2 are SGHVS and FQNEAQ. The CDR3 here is CASSLRGEAFF. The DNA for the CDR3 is TGTGCCAGCAGCCTCCGAGGTGAAGCTTTCTTT.

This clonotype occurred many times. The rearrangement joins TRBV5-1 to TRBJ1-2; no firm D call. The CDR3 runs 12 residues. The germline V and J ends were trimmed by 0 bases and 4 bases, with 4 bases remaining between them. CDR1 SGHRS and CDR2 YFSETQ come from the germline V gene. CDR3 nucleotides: TGCGCCAGCAGCTTGGACGTCTATGGCTACACCTTC. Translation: CASSLDVYGYTF.

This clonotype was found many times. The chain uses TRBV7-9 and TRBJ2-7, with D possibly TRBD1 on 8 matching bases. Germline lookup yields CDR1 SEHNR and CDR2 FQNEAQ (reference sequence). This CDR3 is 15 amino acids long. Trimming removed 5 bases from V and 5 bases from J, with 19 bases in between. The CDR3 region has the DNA TGTGCCAGCAGCGAATTACAGGGGGAGGGGGACGAGCAGTACTTC. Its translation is CASSELQGEGDEQYF.

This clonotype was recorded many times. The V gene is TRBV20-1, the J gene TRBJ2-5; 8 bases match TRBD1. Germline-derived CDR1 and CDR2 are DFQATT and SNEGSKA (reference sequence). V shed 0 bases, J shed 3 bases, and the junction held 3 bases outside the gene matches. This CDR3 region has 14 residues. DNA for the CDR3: TGCAGTGCTAGAGACGGGGGACAGGAAGAGACCCAGTACTTC. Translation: CSARDGGQEETQYF.

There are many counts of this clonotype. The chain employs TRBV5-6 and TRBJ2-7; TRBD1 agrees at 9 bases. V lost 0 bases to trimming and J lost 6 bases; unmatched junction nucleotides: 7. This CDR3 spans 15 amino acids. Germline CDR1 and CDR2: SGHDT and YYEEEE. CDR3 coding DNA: TGTGCCAGCAGCTTGGGTCCCGGGACAGGGTCCGAGCAGTACTTC. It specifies CASSLGPGTGSEQYF.

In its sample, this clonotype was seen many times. In nucleotides, the CDR3 is TGTGCCACCAGCTGGGGGAACAATGAGCAGTTCTTC. This codes for CATSWGNNEQFF. This chain links TRBV15 with TRBJ2-1; TRBD1 or TRBD2 may be the D gene (5 bases each). Germline V lookup: CDR1 LNHNV, CDR2 YYDKDF (reference sequence). The V and J ends lost 5 bases and 5 bases respectively, with 7 bases between them. The CDR3 has 12 amino acids.

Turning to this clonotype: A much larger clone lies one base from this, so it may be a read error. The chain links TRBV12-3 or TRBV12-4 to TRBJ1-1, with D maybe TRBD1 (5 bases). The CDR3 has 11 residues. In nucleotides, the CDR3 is TGTGACAGCACTGCGGAGGGGGAAGCTTTCTTT. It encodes CDSTAEGEAFF.

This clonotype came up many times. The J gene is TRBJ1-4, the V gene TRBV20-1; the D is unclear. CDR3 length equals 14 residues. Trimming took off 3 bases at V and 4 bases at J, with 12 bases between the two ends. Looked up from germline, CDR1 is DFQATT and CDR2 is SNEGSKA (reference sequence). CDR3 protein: CSARDGQYNEKLFF. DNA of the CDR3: TGCAGTGCTAGGGACGGCCAGTATAATGAAAAACTGTTTTTT.

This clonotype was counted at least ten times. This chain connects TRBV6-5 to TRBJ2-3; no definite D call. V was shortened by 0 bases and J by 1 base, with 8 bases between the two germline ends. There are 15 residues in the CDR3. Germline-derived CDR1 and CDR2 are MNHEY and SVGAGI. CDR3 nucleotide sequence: TGTGCCAGCAGTTACTCTAGCAGTCGCACAGATACGCAGTATTTT. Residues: CASSYSSSRTDTQYF.

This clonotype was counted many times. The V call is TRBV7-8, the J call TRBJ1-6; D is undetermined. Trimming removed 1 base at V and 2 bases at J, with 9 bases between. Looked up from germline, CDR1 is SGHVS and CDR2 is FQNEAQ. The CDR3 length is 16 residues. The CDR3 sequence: CASSLEQNTYNSPLHF. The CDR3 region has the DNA TGTGCCAGCAGCTTAGAACAGAACACCTATAATTCACCCCTCCACTTT.

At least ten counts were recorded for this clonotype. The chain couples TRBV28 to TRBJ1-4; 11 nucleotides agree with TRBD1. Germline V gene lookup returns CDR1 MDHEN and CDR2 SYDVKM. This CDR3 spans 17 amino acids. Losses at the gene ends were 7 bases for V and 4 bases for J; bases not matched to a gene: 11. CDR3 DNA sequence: TGTGCCAGCAATATGGACAGGGGGCGGTTGCTTAATGAAAAACTGTTTTTT. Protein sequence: CASNMDRGRLLNEKLFF.

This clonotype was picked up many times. CDR3 bases: TGTGCCAGCAGGGGGACAGGGAACACTGAAGCTTTCTTT. Translation: CASRGTGNTEAFF. The V and J genes are TRBV7-2 and TRBJ1-1, with TRBD1 matching 8 bases. The CDR3 runs to 13 residues. Germline-derived CDR1 and CDR2 are SGHTA and FQGNSA. Losses at the gene ends were 6 bases for V and 1 base for J; bases not matched to a gene: 1.